The 26 T cell receptor beta chains below all came from one sample that was sequenced in a study of identical twins. From the 5' RACE reads, TCRdb called clonotypes with MiXCR, one entry per CDR3 protein. The table lists some 790,000 distinct CDR3 sequences, about 20% of them singletons, with 13% in the top ten. This sample also appeared in a second study, on T cells expressing NK-cell markers.

Input material: PBMCs. These receptors were obtained from a woman under 30 in good health.

J is TRBJ2-1 and V is TRBV7-3; 8 nucleotides match TRBD2. The CDR3 loop spans 15 amino acids. The germline V gene has CDR1 SGHTA and CDR2 FQGTGA. The V gene end was trimmed by 1 base and the J gene end by 9 bases; junction bases not matched to a gene: 8. The CDR3 region is CASSLKTGGPTEQFF. CDR3 DNA sequence: TGTGCCAGCAGCTTAAAGACGGGGGGGCCCACTGAGCAGTTCTTC.

The V call is TRBV20-1, the J call TRBJ1-6; 11 bases align to TRBD1. The germline V gene has CDR1 DFQATT and CDR2 SNEGSKA (reference sequence). V trimming: 0 bases; J trimming: 10 bases; junction bases outside the gene matches: 8. The CDR3 covers 16 residues. In nucleotides, the CDR3 is TGCAGTGCTAGAGAACCTCGGACAGGGGGCGAGTCACCCCTCCACTTT. Protein: CSAREPRTGGESPLHF.

This clonotype was detected many times. The chain employs TRBV6-5 and TRBJ1-5; D uncertain. The germline V gene encodes CDR1 MNHEY and CDR2 SVGAGI. V was cut by 0 bases and J by 6 bases, with 6 bases left in between. This CDR3 contains 13 residues. CDR3 region: CASSYSRGQPQHF. The DNA of the CDR3 is TGTGCCAGCAGTTACTCGCGGGGTCAGCCCCAGCATTTT.

This clonotype was seen only a few times. V gene TRBV20-1 combines with J gene TRBJ2-7; D is possibly TRBD2 (7 bases). Germline CDR1 is DFQATT and CDR2 is SNEGSKA (reference sequence). V dropped 0 bases and J dropped 4 bases, with 13 bases sitting between them. The CDR3 extends over 14 amino acids. The CDR3 region is CSARDGGARYEQYF. The CDR3 DNA follows: TGCAGTGCTAGAGATGGGGGGGCGAGGTACGAGCAGTACTTC.

Worth noting for this clonotype: A junction boundary mismatches the germline segment, possibly from a read error. The chain has TRBV13 and TRBJ2-7; D is possibly TRBD2 (5 bases). CDR1 is PRHDT and CDR2 is FYEKMQ in the germline V gene (reference sequence). The length of the CDR3 is 12 residues. CDR3 sequence reads: CAGSGIPYEQYF. The CDR3 nucleotides read TGTGCCGGCAGCGGAATTCCCTACGAGCAGTACTTC.

The rearrangement links TRBV7-2 to TRBJ1-1, with D hard to call. The germline V gene encodes CDR1 SGHTA and CDR2 FQGNSA. The CDR3 consists of 13 residues. V lost 5 bases and J lost 7, with 14 bases in between. CDR3 amino acids: CASSGNPGDEAFF. CDR3 DNA: TGTGCCAGCAGCGGCAACCCCGGGGATGAAGCTTTCTTT.

The rearrangement links TRBV20-1 to TRBJ1-1; D is undetermined. The CDR3 extends over 14 amino acids. CDR1 and CDR2 from the germline V gene are DFQATT and SNEGSKA (reference sequence). With 0 bases removed from V and 5 bases from J, the gap between germline ends came to 13 bases. This CDR3 reads CSARDRPRGTEAFF. The CDR3 coding sequence is TGCAGTGCTAGAGATCGGCCTCGTGGGACTGAAGCTTTCTTT.

The chain carries TRBV20-1 and TRBJ2-2; D call uncertain. Germline assignment: CDR1 DFQATT and CDR2 SNEGSKA (reference sequence). This CDR3 comprises 11 residues. The germline V and J ends were trimmed by 4 bases and 5 bases, with 5 bases remaining between them. The CDR3 bases are TGCAGTGCTAAGGAAACCGGGGAGCTGTTTTTT. This translates into CSAKETGELFF.

The chain employs TRBV11-2 and TRBJ2-3, with 16 positions matching TRBD2. Germline V gives CDR1 SGHAT, CDR2 FQNNGV. Unmatched junction bases numbered 7, after V lost 3 bases and J lost 4 bases. The CDR3 totals 18 residues. The CDR3 region is CASSLSGTSGRGSDTQYF. The CDR3 region has the DNA TGTGCCAGCAGCTTGTCCGGGACTAGCGGGAGGGGCTCAGATACGCAGTATTTT.

This clonotype turned up a few times. The chain uses TRBV2 and TRBJ2-3, with D unclear. CDR3 length: 11 residues. Germline V gene data show CDR1 as SNHLY and CDR2 as FYNNEI. The V gene lost 11 bases and the J gene lost 4 bases, with 10 bases spanning the gap. CDR3 residues: CACLSADTQYF. The CDR3, as DNA: TGTGCCTGCCTTTCCGCAGATACGCAGTATTTT. Variable domain in full (rest from reference TRBV2 and TRBJ2-3): EPEVTQTPSHQVTQMGQEVILRCVPISNHLYFYWYRQILGQKVEFLVSFYNNEISEKSEIFDDQFSVERPDGSNFTLKIRSTKLEDSAMYFCACLSADTQYFGPGTRLTVL.

This rearrangement joins TRBV29-1 to TRBJ2-3; TRBD2 might be the D (6 bases). In germline, CDR1 is SQVTM, CDR2 ANQGSEA. This CDR3 is 14 amino acids long. V was shortened by 7 bases and J by 3 bases, with 17 bases between the two germline ends. The CDR3 DNA reads as TGCAGCGGCGACTCGGAGGGAGCTACAGATACGCAGTATTTT. Encoded protein: CSGDSEGATDTQYF.

The rearrangement uses TRBV10-2 and TRBJ1-5, with 7 bases lining up with TRBD1. The CDR3 is 14 residues long. Germline CDR1 is WSHSY and CDR2 is SAAADI. Germline trimming cut 7 bases from V and 5 bases from J; bases unmatched to any gene: 8. The CDR3 DNA sequence: TGCGCCAGCACTGCCCAGGGGGACGATCAGCCCCAGCATTTT. As protein: CASTAQGDDQPQHF.

The gene calls are TRBV20-1 and TRBJ2-7; D gene ambiguous. The germline gives CDR1 DFQATT, CDR2 SNEGSKA (reference sequence). This CDR3 comprises 11 residues. V shed 5 bases and J shed 4 bases, with 9 bases lying between them. The CDR3 nucleotides read TGCAGTGCTTCCCCTGCATACGAGCAGTACTTC. Its translation is CSASPAYEQYF.

The V gene is TRBV5-1, the J gene TRBJ2-1, with D possibly being TRBD2 (6 bases). The V end was cut by 4 bases, the J end by 4 bases, with 15 bases between. The CDR3 spans 15 residues. The germline V gene encodes CDR1 SGHRS and CDR2 YFSETQ. For the CDR3, the DNA is TGCGCCAGCAGCCGCGGACTATCCCCTTACAATGAGCAGTTCTTC. Residues: CASSRGLSPYNEQFF.

This clonotype has only a few counts. The chain employs TRBV12-3 or TRBV12-4 and TRBJ1-2; TRBD1 might be the D (5 bases). This CDR3 spans 15 amino acids. V was pared by 3 bases and J by 8 bases, with 19 bases between. This CDR3 is CASSFLDRGPEGYTF. CDR3 DNA: TGTGCCAGCAGTTTCCTCGATCGGGGACCGGAGGGCTACACCTTC.

This sequence joins TRBV19 and TRBJ2-2; D remains ambiguous. Germline lookup yields CDR1 LNHDA and CDR2 SQIVND (reference sequence). V was pared by 5 bases and J by 5 bases, with 12 bases between. This CDR3 contains 14 residues. The CDR3 sequence is CASSFLTVTGELFF. In DNA form, the CDR3 reads TGTGCCAGTAGTTTCCTTACGGTTACCGGGGAGCTGTTTTTT.

The chain is built from TRBV20-1 and TRBJ1-2, with 8 bases matching TRBD1. J gave up 3 bases and V 6 bases, and 3 bases lay outside the gene matches. This CDR3 is built from 12 residues. The V gene's germline CDR1 is DFQATT and CDR2 SNEGSKA (reference sequence). The CDR3 sequence is CSAAGGYYGYTF. In nucleotides, the CDR3 is TGCAGTGCCGCAGGGGGCTACTATGGCTACACCTTC.

This chain links TRBV7-8 with TRBJ2-1, with 7 bases aligning to TRBD2. Germline V gene sequence: CDR1 SGHVS, CDR2 FQNEAQ. The ends lost 5 bases at V and 9 bases at J; junction bases unmatched: 16. CDR3 length equals 16 residues. The CDR3 loop is CASSPWEGTYDSEQFF. CDR3 coding DNA: TGTGCCAGCAGCCCTTGGGAGGGAACGTATGATAGTGAGCAGTTCTTC.

The rearrangement uses TRBV11-2 and TRBJ2-5; D ambiguous. This CDR3 is 14 amino acids long. From germline, CDR1 is SGHAT and CDR2 FQNNGV. Between the trimmed V and J ends, which lost 5 bases and 7 bases, there was a span of 17 bases. The CDR3 bases are TGTGCCAGCAGCCGAAACCCCACAACCGGGACCCAGTACTTC. Protein product: CASSRNPTTGTQYF.

This chain joins TRBV29-1 and TRBJ2-1, with D possibly called TRBD1 or TRBD2 (7 bases each). Trimming stripped 7 bases from V and 4 bases from J, with 17 bases between. The CDR3 totals 14 residues. Germline assignment: CDR1 SQVTM and CDR2 ANQGSEA. The CDR3 DNA follows: TGCAGCGGATTACGACAGGGAGGGTACAATGAGCAGTTCTTC. Amino acid sequence: CSGLRQGGYNEQFF.

This chain links TRBV20-1 with TRBJ1-2, with D perhaps matching TRBD1 (5 bases). Germline V gene sequence: CDR1 DFQATT, CDR2 SNEGSKA (reference sequence). V was shortened by 1 base and J by 0 bases, with 12 bases between the two germline ends. This CDR3 contains 15 residues. In DNA form, the CDR3 reads TGCAGTGCTAGAGGCGGGACGGCTGCTAACTATGGCTACACCTTC. Amino acid sequence: CSARGGTAANYGYTF.

The V gene is TRBV10-3, the J gene TRBJ2-3, with 10 bases identical to TRBD1. The CDR3 is 22 amino acids. Unmatched junction bases numbered 23, after V lost 4 bases and J lost 1 base. CDR1 and CDR2 (germline): ENHRY, SYGVKD. The CDR3 DNA sequence: TGTGCCATCAGTGGGAGAGGGACAGGGGCAAGCGGGGGCCCCGCACGCACAGATACGCAGTATTTT. This translates into CAISGRGTGASGGPARTDTQYF.

This clonotype occurred a few times. The chain links TRBV7-9 to TRBJ2-7, with D possibly TRBD1 on 6 matching bases. Germline CDR1 is SEHNR and CDR2 is FQNEAQ (reference sequence). The CDR3 is made up of 13 amino acids. The V end was cut by 7 bases, the J end by 7 bases, with 17 bases between. The chain's CDR3 is CASMPISRGEQYF. The CDR3 region has the DNA TGTGCCAGCATGCCAATATCGAGGGGGGAGCAGTACTTC.

The table lists this clonotype with a few counts. This rearrangement joins TRBV12-3 or TRBV12-4 to TRBJ2-3; 8 bases agree with TRBD2. The CDR3 is 16 residues long. Unmatched junction bases numbered 11, after V lost 5 bases and J lost 4 bases. The CDR3 spells CASSIGGGGGADTQYF. The CDR3, as DNA: TGTGCCAGCAGTATCGGGGGGGGAGGAGGGGCAGATACGCAGTATTTT.

DNA for the CDR3: TGCGCCAGCAGCCAAAAGGTTTCAGCGCCGAATGAGCAGTTCTTC. Translated: CASSQKVSAPNEQFF. V usage is TRBV4-1 and J usage is TRBJ2-1; no reliable D call. The CDR3 has 15 amino acids. Trimming removed 2 bases at V and 7 bases at J, with 15 bases between. Germline values: CDR1 MGHRA, CDR2 YSYEKL.

This clonotype has only a few counts. DNA for the CDR3: TGTGCCACCAGTGATTCCGGACCCCTGTGTACTGAAGCTTTCTTT. This codes for CATSDSGPLCTEAFF. J is TRBJ1-1 and V is TRBV24-1; D gene unclear. V shed 2 bases and J shed 5 bases, with 14 bases lying between them. Germline CDR1 KGHDR, CDR2 SFDVKD. CDR3 length: 15 residues.